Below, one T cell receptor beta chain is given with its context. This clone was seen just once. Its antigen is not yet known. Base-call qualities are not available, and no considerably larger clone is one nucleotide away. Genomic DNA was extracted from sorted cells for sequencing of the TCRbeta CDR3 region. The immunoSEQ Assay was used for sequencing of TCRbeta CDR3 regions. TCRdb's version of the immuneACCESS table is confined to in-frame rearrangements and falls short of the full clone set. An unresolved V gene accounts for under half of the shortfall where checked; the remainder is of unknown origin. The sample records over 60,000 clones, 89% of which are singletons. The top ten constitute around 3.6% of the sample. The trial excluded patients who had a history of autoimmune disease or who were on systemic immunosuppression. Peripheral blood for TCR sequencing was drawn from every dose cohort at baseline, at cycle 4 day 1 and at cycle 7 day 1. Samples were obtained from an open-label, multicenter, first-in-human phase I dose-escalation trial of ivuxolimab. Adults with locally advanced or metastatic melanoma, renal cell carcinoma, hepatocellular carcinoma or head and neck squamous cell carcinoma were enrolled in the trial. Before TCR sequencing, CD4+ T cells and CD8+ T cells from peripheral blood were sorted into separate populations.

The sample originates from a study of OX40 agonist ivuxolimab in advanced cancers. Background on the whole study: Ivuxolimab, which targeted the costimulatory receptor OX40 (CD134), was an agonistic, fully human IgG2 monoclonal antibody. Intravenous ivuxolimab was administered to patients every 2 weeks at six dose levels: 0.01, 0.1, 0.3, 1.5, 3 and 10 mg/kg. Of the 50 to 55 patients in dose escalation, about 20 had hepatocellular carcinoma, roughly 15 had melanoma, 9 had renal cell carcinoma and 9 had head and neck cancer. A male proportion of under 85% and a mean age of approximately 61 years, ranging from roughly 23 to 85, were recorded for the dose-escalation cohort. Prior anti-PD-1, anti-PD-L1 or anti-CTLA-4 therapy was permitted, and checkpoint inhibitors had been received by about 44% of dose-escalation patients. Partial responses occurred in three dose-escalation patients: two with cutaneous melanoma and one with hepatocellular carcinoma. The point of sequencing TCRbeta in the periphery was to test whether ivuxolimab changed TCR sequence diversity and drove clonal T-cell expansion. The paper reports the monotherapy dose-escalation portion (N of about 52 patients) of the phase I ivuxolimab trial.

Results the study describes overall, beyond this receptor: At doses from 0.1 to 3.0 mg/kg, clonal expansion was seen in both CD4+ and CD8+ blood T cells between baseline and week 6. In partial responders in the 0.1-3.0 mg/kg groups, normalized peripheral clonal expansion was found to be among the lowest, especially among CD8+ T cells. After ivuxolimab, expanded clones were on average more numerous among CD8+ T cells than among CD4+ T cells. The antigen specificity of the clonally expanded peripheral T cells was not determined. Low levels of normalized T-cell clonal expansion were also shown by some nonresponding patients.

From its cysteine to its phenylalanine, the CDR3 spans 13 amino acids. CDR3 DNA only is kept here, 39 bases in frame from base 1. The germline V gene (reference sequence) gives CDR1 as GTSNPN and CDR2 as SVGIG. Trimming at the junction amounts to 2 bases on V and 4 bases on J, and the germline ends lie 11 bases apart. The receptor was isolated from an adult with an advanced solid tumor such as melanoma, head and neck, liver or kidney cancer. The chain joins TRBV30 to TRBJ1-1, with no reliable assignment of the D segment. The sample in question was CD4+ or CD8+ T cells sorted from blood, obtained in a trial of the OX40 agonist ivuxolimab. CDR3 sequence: CAWSPPSFTEAFF. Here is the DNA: TGTGCCTGGAGTCCCCCCTCCTTCACTGAAGCTTTCTTT.